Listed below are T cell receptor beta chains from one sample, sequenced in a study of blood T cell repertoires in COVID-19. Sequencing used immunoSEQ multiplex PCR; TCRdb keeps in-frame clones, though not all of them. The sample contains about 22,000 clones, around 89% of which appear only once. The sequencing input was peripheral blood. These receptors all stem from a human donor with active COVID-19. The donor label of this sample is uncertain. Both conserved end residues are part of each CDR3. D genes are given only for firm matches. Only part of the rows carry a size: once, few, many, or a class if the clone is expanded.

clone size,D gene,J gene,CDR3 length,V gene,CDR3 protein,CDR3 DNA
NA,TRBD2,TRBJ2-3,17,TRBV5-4,CASSTSGWDGGADTQYF,TGTGCCAGCAGCACGAGTGGGTGGGACGGGGGGGCAGATACGCAGTATTTT
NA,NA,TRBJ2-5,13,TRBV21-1,CASGRAIQETQYF,TGTGCCAGCGGCAGGGCCATCCAAGAGACCCAGTACTTC
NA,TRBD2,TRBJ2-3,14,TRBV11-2,CASSRRTSGDTQYF,TGTGCCAGCAGCCGTCGGACTAGCGGCGATACGCAGTATTTT
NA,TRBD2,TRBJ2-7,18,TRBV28,CASSPIPSGAHWGYEQYF,TGTGCCAGCAGTCCTATTCCTAGCGGGGCCCACTGGGGCTACGAGCAGTACTTC
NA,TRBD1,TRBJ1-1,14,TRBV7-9,CASSETGGGTEAFF,TGTGCCAGCAGCGAAACAGGGGGCGGCACTGAAGCTTTCTTT
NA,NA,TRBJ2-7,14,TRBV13,CASSLETGTYEQYF,TGTGCCAGCAGCTTAGAAACGGGAACCTACGAGCAGTACTTC
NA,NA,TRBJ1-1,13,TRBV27,CASSPPEGTEAFF,TGTGCCAGCAGTCCACCGGAGGGCACTGAAGCTTTCTTT
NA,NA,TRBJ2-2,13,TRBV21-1,CAREGAQVVELFF,TGTGCCAGGGAGGGAGCCCAGGTCGTCGAGCTGTTTTTT
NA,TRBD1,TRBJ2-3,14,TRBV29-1,CSVPDRGSTDTQYF,TGCAGCGTGCCCGACAGGGGTAGCACAGATACGCAGTATTTT
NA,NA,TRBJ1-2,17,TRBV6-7,CASTADDSNTPNYGYTF,TGTGCCAGCACTGCAGACGACTCCAACACTCCAAACTATGGCTACACCTTC
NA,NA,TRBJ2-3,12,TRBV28,CASSRLTDTQYF,TGTGCCAGCAGCCGACTCACAGATACGCAGTATTTT
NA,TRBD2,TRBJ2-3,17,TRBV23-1,CASSEARLAGGADTQYF,TGCGCCAGCAGTGAAGCCCGACTAGCTGGGGGGGCAGATACGCAGTATTTT
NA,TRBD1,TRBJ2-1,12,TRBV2,CASREDRNEQFF,TGTGCCAGCAGAGAGGACAGGAATGAGCAGTTCTTC
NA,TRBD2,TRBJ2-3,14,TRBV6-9,CASTLSGGPDTQYF,TGTGCCAGCACCCTAAGCGGGGGGCCAGATACGCAGTATTTT
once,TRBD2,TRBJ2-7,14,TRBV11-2,CASRSGTPGLEQYF,TGTGCCAGCAGGAGCGGGACCCCCGGGCTCGAGCAGTACTTC
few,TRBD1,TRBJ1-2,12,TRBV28,CASSGQGRGYTF,TGTGCCAGCAGTGGACAGGGGCGAGGCTACACCTTC
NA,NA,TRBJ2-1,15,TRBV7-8,CASSSYRVGSNEQFF,TGTGCCAGCAGCTCTTACAGGGTAGGGAGCAATGAGCAGTTCTTC
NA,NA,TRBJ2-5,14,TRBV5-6,CASAGGQGQETQYF,TGTGCCAGCGCGGGGGGACAGGGCCAAGAGACCCAGTACTTC
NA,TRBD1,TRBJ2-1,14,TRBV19,CASTRDRGLNEQFF,TGTGCCAGTACCAGGGACAGGGGGCTCAATGAGCAGTTCTTC